This T cell receptor (beta chain) was recorded in a study of blood T cell repertoires in COVID-19 (dated by TCRdb to about 2020). Looking at the study overall: Samples covering the acute and convalescent phases of COVID-19 were provided by collaborators in the United States, Italy and Spain. The prospective study material was composed of cDNA or gDNA derived from T cells, B-cell-depleted T cells, or PBMCs. Deeply sampled blood TCRbeta repertoires from subjects exposed to, actively infected with, or recovered from COVID-19 were included in the dataset. The repertoires were made available in a free public database intended to serve as a resource for research on the immune response to SARS-CoV-2. The samples were drawn from two sources: the first 160 participants of the ongoing ImmuneRACE study, and fewer than 1,500 subjects contributed by 6 global collaborators. The sample metadata nearly always contained a de-identified subject ID, COVID-19 status, age in years and sex. Where HLA class I and class II types were available, the types were taken from metadata supplied by the sample provider, not from assay-based typing.

Samples from volunteer blood donors who had recovered from COVID-19 were contributed by a second Seattle source. Each collaborating institution followed its own protocols to collect whole blood in K2EDTA tubes. For TCRbeta analysis, collaborators shipped samples in one of three forms: frozen whole blood, isolated PBMCs, or DNA extracted from either of those sample types. Study-level results and caveats: Clinical and demographic metadata were provided uncurated, with the amount varying by source and participant.

TCRbeta CDR3 regions were amplified from genomic DNA by means of the immunoSEQ Assay, a bias-controlled multiplex PCR. The study's own analysis went as follows. Within the assay, amplification of reference gene primers was used to estimate how many nucleated cells each sample contained. To quantify the absolute abundance of each unique TCRbeta CDR3 rearrangement, sequence reads were collapsed and filtered. For each sample, productive Simpson clonality was calculated by taking the square root of Simpson's diversity index across productive rearrangements. TCRdb obtained this table from immuneACCESS and retained in-frame rearrangements with V and J assigned. These tables miss some clones; where compared with another copy, unresolved V genes account for less than half of the shortfall, and the remainder is unexplained. Clonal size and the V and J genes are those of that table, whereas D and trimming came from the DNA. In all, the sample holds around 170,000 clones, and approximately 90% of those were seen once. 1.5% to 2% of the sample belongs to the ten largest clones.

Of note for this clone: The antigen it binds to is not known. Per-base quality was not reported, and no clone a single base away is much larger than it.

Sequencing input: peripheral blood. The sequence derives from a man between 18 and 29 years old who had recovered from COVID-19.

The CDR3 protein: CASSLTPGINTGELFF. The DNA sequence is TGTGCCAGCAGCTTAACGCCAGGGATTAACACCGGGGAGCTGTTTTTT. This chain joins TRBV7-3 to TRBJ2-2; TRBD1 could be the D gene, as 5 bases match. Trimming takes 0 bases from V and 2 bases from J, and the germline ends sit 10 bases apart. The CDR3 measures 16 amino acids from cysteine to phenylalanine. Only CDR3 DNA remains: 48 bases, in frame from the first base. As encoded in the germline V gene, CDR1 is SGHTA while CDR2 is FQGTGA.